This passage covers 25 T cell receptor beta chains from one sample sequenced in a study of blood T cell repertoires in COVID-19. This table comes from immunoSEQ multiplex PCR, and its TCRdb copy is limited to in-frame clones, with some not included. The data show hundreds of thousands of clones, with 80% to 95% seen just once and 0.75% to 1% held by the top ten. The sample comprised peripheral blood. These receptors were collected from a man in his fifties or sixties with COVID-19, enrolled during active disease.

This sequence joins TRBV7-2 and TRBJ2-5; the D gene is possibly TRBD2 (7 bases). The germline gives CDR1 SGHTA, CDR2 FQGNSA. The CDR3 extends over 15 amino acids. The V end lost 0 bases, the J end lost 5 bases, and 13 bases lay between the germline ends. The CDR3 loop reads CASSLAGGRVETQYF. The CDR3, as DNA: TGTGCCAGCAGCTTAGCGGGGGGGCGGGTTGAGACCCAGTACTTC.

V is TRBV2 and J is TRBJ1-2; tentatively, D is TRBD1 (6 bases). V was clipped by 5 bases and J by 0 bases, with 13 bases between them. CDR3 length: 15 residues. The germline gives CDR1 SNHLY, CDR2 FYNNEI. In DNA form, the CDR3 reads TGTGCCAGCAGTCTACGGACAGCCTCTAACTATGGCTACACCTTC. It encodes CASSLRTASNYGYTF.

This clone is a singleton in its sample. This chain uses TRBV3-1 (or the pseudogene TRBV3-2) with TRBJ1-5, with D unclear. The CDR3 extends over 16 amino acids. Trimming left V 0 bases short and J 7 bases short, with 16 bases between. Germline V gene data show CDR1 as LGHDT and CDR2 as YNNKEL (reference sequence). CDR3 nucleotide sequence: TGTGCCAGCAGCCAAGATCCTTGGGGAGATAAGCAGCCCCAGCATTTT. Translated, it gives CASSQDPWGDKQPQHF.

CDR3 loop: CASSPLSGLSLSTEQFF. CDR3 nucleotides: TGTGCCAGCAGTCCCCTGTCCGGACTAAGCCTCTCCACGGAGCAGTTCTTC. The J gene is TRBJ2-1, the V gene TRBV2; TRBD2 is a possible D gene (6 bases). The germline V gene has CDR1 SNHLY and CDR2 FYNNEI. Trimming took off 5 bases at V and 10 bases at J, with 27 bases between the two ends. The CDR3 has 17 residues.

The CDR3 nucleotides read TGTGCCAGCAGTATACAGGGGAATTCCTACGAGCAGTACTTC. This gives the protein CASSIQGNSYEQYF. The V call is TRBV27, the J call TRBJ2-7; 7 bases map to TRBD1. The trim removed 5 bases at V and 1 base at J, leaving 5 bases unmatched. The CDR3 has 14 amino acids. CDR1 is MNHEY and CDR2 is SMNVEV in the germline V gene (reference sequence).

The rearrangement joins TRBV3-1 (or the pseudogene TRBV3-2) to TRBJ2-3, with TRBD2 identical over 10 bases. Losses at the gene ends were 8 bases for V and 1 base for J; bases not matched to a gene: 9. The germline gives CDR1 LGHDT, CDR2 YNNKEL (reference sequence). This CDR3 is 16 amino acids long. CDR3 DNA: TGTGCCAGCGCCAACCCCCTAGCGGGGGGCACAGATACGCAGTATTTT. This translates into CASANPLAGGTDTQYF.

The chain is built from TRBV4-1 and TRBJ1-1, with D possibly matching TRBD1 (5 bases). This CDR3 has 13 residues. The germline CDR1 and CDR2 sequences are MGHRA and YSYEKL. Between the trimmed V and J ends, which lost 6 bases and 1 base, there was a span of 9 bases. The CDR3 protein is CASRGQRNTEAFF. The CDR3 DNA sequence: TGCGCCAGCAGGGGGCAGAGGAACACTGAAGCTTTCTTT.

The J gene is TRBJ1-5, the V gene TRBV28; possible D gene TRBD1, 6 bases. The CDR3 has 14 residues. Trimming pared 3 bases from V and 6 bases from J, leaving 12 bases between. Germline V gene data show CDR1 as MDHEN and CDR2 as SYDVKM. This chain's CDR3 is CASSLLQGGQPQHF. The CDR3 coding sequence is TGTGCCAGCAGTTTGCTACAGGGCGGTCAGCCCCAGCATTTT.

This clone has just one count. V and J are TRBV5-1 and TRBJ1-5, with 7 bases fitting TRBD1. There are 14 residues in the CDR3. Germline lookup yields CDR1 SGHRS and CDR2 YFSETQ. The trim removed 9 bases at V and 0 bases at J, leaving 6 bases unmatched. The DNA for the CDR3 is TGCGCCAAAACAGGGGCTTATAGCAATCAGCCCCAGCATTTT. Translated: CAKTGAYSNQPQHF.

The rearrangement links TRBV7-9 to TRBJ1-1; D remains ambiguous. The CDR3 loop spans 15 amino acids. Trimming cost V 5 bases and J 3 bases, with 16 bases left between them. The V gene's germline CDR1 is SEHNR and CDR2 FQNEAQ (reference sequence). The CDR3 nucleotides are TGTGCCAGCAGCAAAGATGCCGGGTCAGACACTGAAGCTTTCTTT. Amino acids: CASSKDAGSDTEAFF.

CDR3 sequence (DNA): TGCGCCAGCACCCCTAACACCGGGGAGCTGTTTTTT. Translated, it gives CASTPNTGELFF. J is TRBJ2-2 and V is TRBV5-1; no firm D call. Trimming took off 6 bases at V and 2 bases at J, with 5 bases between the two ends. This CDR3 contains 12 residues. Germline values: CDR1 SGHRS, CDR2 YFSETQ.

The chain links TRBV28 to TRBJ1-1, with a possible D match to TRBD1 (5 bases). The CDR3 has 13 residues. The V gene lost 7 bases and the J gene lost 0 bases, with 9 bases spanning the gap. CDR1 and CDR2 (germline): MDHEN, SYDVKM. The DNA for the CDR3 is TGTGCCAGCAAGGGGCCCCTGAACACTGAAGCTTTCTTT. This sequence encodes CASKGPLNTEAFF.

V is TRBV30 and J is TRBJ1-2, with D unclear. The CDR3 covers 14 residues. Per germline, CDR1 GTSNPN and CDR2 SVGIG (reference sequence). V was cut by 0 bases and J by 0 bases, with 8 bases left in between. The CDR3 DNA sequence: TGTGCCTGGAGTGTCGGACTTACTAACTATGGCTACACCTTC. Amino acids: CAWSVGLTNYGYTF.

The J gene is TRBJ2-7, the V gene TRBV7-2, with 10 positions matching TRBD2. Losses at the gene ends were 5 bases for V and 2 bases for J; bases not matched to a gene: 3. CDR3 length: 14 residues. Per germline, CDR1 SGHTA and CDR2 FQGNSA. The CDR3 DNA reads as TGTGCCAGCAGCCAGACTAGCGGGCCCTACGAGCAGTACTTC. This sequence encodes CASSQTSGPYEQYF. Looking up the rest from reference TRBV7-2 and TRBJ2-7 gives the full variable domain: GAGVSQSPSNKVTEKGKDVELRCDPISGHTALYWYRQSLGQGLEFLIYFQGNSAPDKSGLPSDRFSAERTGGSVSTLTIQRTQQEDSAVYLCASSQTSGPYEQYFGPGTRLTVT.

Only a few counts were recorded for this clone. For the CDR3, the DNA is TGTGCCAGCAGTTATCCCAGGGGAGGGCAGCCCCAGCATTTT. This codes for CASSYPRGGQPQHF. V and J are TRBV6-6 and TRBJ1-5; tentative D call: TRBD1 (6 bases). The CDR3 length is 14 residues. Trimming pared 3 bases from V and 7 bases from J, leaving 13 bases between. Germline CDR1 reads MNHNY; CDR2 reads SVGAGI (reference sequence).

The V gene is TRBV24-1, the J gene TRBJ2-1; TRBD2 is a possible D gene (5 bases). Germline-derived CDR1 and CDR2 are KGHDR and SFDVKD. The CDR3 covers 15 residues. The V gene lost 5 bases and the J gene lost 0 bases, with 10 bases spanning the gap. CDR3 sequence reads: CATSASGSSYNEQFF. The CDR3 nucleotides read TGTGCCACCAGTGCGTCGGGAAGCTCCTACAATGAGCAGTTCTTC.

The V and J genes are TRBV18 and TRBJ2-1, with TRBD2 identical over 7 bases. The germline CDR1 and CDR2 sequences are KGHSH and LQKENI. The CDR3 consists of 12 residues. The J segment lost 10 bases and the V segment lost 6 bases, leaving 6 bases of the junction unmatched. The CDR3 region has the DNA TGTGCCAGCTCCCCTTGGGGAGGGGAGCAGTTCTTC. Its translation is CASSPWGGEQFF.

On this clone: Other DNA sequences in the same sample also yield this CDR3. V is TRBV5-1 and J is TRBJ2-2; D call uncertain. Trimming shortened V by 0 bases and J by 1 base, and 7 bases separated the two germline ends. CDR1 is SGHRS and CDR2 is YFSETQ in the germline V gene. There are 15 residues in the CDR3. The DNA for the CDR3 is TGCGCCAGCAGCTTGGTCCCAGGGAACACCGGGGAGCTGTTTTTT. Its translation is CASSLVPGNTGELFF.

The chain links TRBV6-5 to TRBJ1-4; no clear D gene. CDR3 length equals 12 residues. Trimming took 7 bases from V and 6 from J, leaving 9 bases between them. The germline V gene has CDR1 MNHEY and CDR2 SVGAGI. CDR3 nucleotide sequence: TGTGCCAGCAAGAGGGATGATGAAAAACTGTTTTTT. Protein: CASKRDDEKLFF.

This sequence joins TRBV14 and TRBJ1-2; possible D gene TRBD1, 6 bases. CDR1 and CDR2 (germline): SGHDN, FVKESK. The CDR3 is 17 residues long. Trimming shortened V by 0 bases and J by 6 bases, and 20 bases separated the two germline ends. This chain's CDR3 is CASSQDMVLGRGNGYTF. The DNA of the CDR3 is TGTGCCAGCAGCCAAGATATGGTCCTTGGCAGGGGTAATGGCTACACCTTC.

The chain has TRBV18 and TRBJ1-1; D gene unclear. The germline V and J ends were trimmed by 2 bases and 5 bases, with 12 bases remaining between them. The germline gives CDR1 KGHSH, CDR2 LQKENI. The CDR3 covers 14 residues. The CDR3 region has the DNA TGTGCCAGCTCACCAACGGGGTGGGGAACTGAAGCTTTCTTT. This sequence encodes CASSPTGWGTEAFF. Combining the CDR3 with reference TRBV18 and TRBJ1-1 gives the whole variable domain NAGVMQNPRHLVRRRGQEARLRCSPMKGHSHVYWYRQLPEEGLKFMVYLQKENIIDESGMPKERFSAEFPKEGPSILRIQQVVRGDSAAYFCASSPTGWGTEAFFGQGTRLTVV.

Concerning this clone: Different DNA sequences within this sample yield the same CDR3. This chain uses TRBV2 with TRBJ2-7; D gene uncertain. Germline-derived CDR1 and CDR2 are SNHLY and FYNNEI. The V gene lost 4 bases and the J gene lost 2 bases, with 3 bases spanning the gap. The CDR3 consists of 11 residues. CDR3 protein: CASSAAYEQYF. In DNA form, the CDR3 reads TGTGCCAGCAGTGCGGCCTACGAGCAGTACTTC.

V is TRBV6-2 or TRBV6-3 and J is TRBJ2-2; 10 bases agree with TRBD1. Trimming cost V 6 bases and J 5 bases; bases outside gene matches: 9. Germline loops: CDR1 MNHEY, CDR2 SVGEGT. This CDR3 region has 16 residues. CDR3 sequence reads: CASSRGDRGGTGELFF. CDR3 coding DNA: TGTGCCAGCAGCCGCGGGGACAGGGGAGGAACCGGGGAGCTGTTTTTT.

The chain carries TRBV5-1 and TRBJ2-1, with 10 bases matching TRBD1. In germline, CDR1 is SGHRS, CDR2 YFSETQ. The CDR3 extends over 15 amino acids. Trimming at V came to 5 bases and at J to 9 bases, leaving 11 bases not matched to a gene. CDR3 in DNA: TGCGCCAGCAGGAACCGGGACAGGGGTATCAGTGAGCAGTTCTTC. This sequence encodes CASRNRDRGISEQFF.

V and J are TRBV7-9 and TRBJ2-1; TRBD2 agrees at 12 bases. There are 16 residues in the CDR3. The ends lost 1 base at V and 6 bases at J; junction bases unmatched: 4. Looked up from germline, CDR1 is SEHNR and CDR2 is FQNEAQ (reference sequence). CDR3 residues: CASSLGLAGVGNEQFF. The CDR3 DNA follows: TGTGCCAGCAGCTTAGGACTAGCGGGAGTAGGCAATGAGCAGTTCTTC.